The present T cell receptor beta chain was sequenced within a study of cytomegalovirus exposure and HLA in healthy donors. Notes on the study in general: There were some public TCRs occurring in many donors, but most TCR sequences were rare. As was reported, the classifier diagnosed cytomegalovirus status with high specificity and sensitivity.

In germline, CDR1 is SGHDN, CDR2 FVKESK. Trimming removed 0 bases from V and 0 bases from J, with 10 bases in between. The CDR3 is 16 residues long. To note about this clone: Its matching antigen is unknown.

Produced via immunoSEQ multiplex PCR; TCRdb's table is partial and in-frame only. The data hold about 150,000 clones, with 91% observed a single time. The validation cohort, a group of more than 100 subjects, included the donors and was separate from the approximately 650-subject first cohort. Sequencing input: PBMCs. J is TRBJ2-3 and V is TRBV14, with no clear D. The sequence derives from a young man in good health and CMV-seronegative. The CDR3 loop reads CASSQDWARSTDTQYF. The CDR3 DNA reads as TGTGCCAGCAGCCAAGATTGGGCACGTAGCACAGATACGCAGTATTTT.